The T cell receptor (beta chain) under discussion was sequenced for a study of cytomegalovirus exposure and HLA in healthy donors. Findings and caveats of the study: Roughly 170 TCR beta chains were listed as cytomegalovirus-associated.

PCR was performed using 60 Vbeta and 13 Jbeta primers. Sequencing used immunoSEQ multiplex PCR; TCRdb keeps in-frame clones, though not all of them. This listing includes more than 60,000 clones. A remark on this clone: No antigen is known for it.

The V gene's germline CDR1 is SGHAT and CDR2 FQNNGV. This CDR3 spans 16 amino acids. V was clipped by 5 bases and J by 0 bases; unmatched bases: 8. The sample comprised PBMCs. The J gene is TRBJ1-1, the V gene TRBV11-2; 8 nucleotides agree with TRBD1. The TCR comes from a boy between 10 and 17 years old in good health and CMV-seronegative. This CDR3 is CASSTGQGNMNTEAFF. The DNA of the CDR3 is TGTGCCAGCAGCACCGGACAGGGCAACATGAACACTGAAGCTTTCTTT.